This T cell receptor beta chain was retrieved from a study of T cells in Graves' hyperthyroidism and ophthalmopathy. This clonotype was detected ten times or more. TCR beta CDR3 regions were amplified from RNA transcripts. HTBI primers were the set used in a first-round RT-PCR of the TCR CDR3. TCRdb analysed the multiplex PCR reads with MiXCR anew, one entry per CDR3 protein. The sample lists a few hundred thousand distinct CDR3 sequences, around 25% seen once, with 70% to 75% in the top ten. The length of the CDR3 is 18 residues. In germline, CDR1 is MDHEN, CDR2 SYDVKM. J lost 0 bases, V lost 5 bases, and 14 bases had no gene match.

J is TRBJ2-3 and V is TRBV28; 7 bases match TRBD1. The sequence came from a man aged 45-60 years with Graves' hyperthyroidism. Sequencing input: blood. The CDR3 sequence: CASSPSTGSITSTDTQYF. CDR3 coding DNA: TGTGCCAGCAGTCCCTCGACAGGGAGCATAACTAGCACAGATACGCAGTATTTT.